This T cell receptor (beta chain) was found in a study of T cells in Graves' hyperthyroidism and ophthalmopathy. Study findings and constraints: A 13 V-J model separated ophthalmopathy from stable hyperthyroidism.

The CDR3 is 15 amino acids. V was cut by 4 bases and J by 6 bases, with 16 bases left in between. CDR1 and CDR2 (germline): SEHNR, FQNEAQ (reference sequence). TCR beta CDR3 region amplification was performed from RNA transcripts. The TCR CDR3 was amplified in a first-round RT-PCR using the HTBI primer set. MiXCR, run by TCRdb on the multiplex PCR reads, gives a single entry per CDR3 protein. The data contain about 320,000 distinct CDR3 sequences, approximately 15% of them singletons. Concerning this clonotype: What it binds is unknown.

Sequencing used blood. This receptor was identified in a man younger than 45 with Graves' hyperthyroidism. This rearrangement joins TRBV7-9 to TRBJ2-1; no definite D call. The CDR3 loop reads CASSCLVGLFNEQFF. For the CDR3, the DNA is TGTGCCAGCAGCTGTCTCGTAGGATTATTCAATGAGCAGTTCTTC.